Below, 20 T cell receptor beta chains from the same sample are listed, as sequenced in a study of shared clonotypes between healthy human individuals. The repertoire was sequenced with immunoSEQ multiplex PCR; TCRdb's copy has only in-frame clones and lacks some. The data contain 2,500,000 or so clones, less than 95% of them seen just once; the ten biggest clones take up around 0.4%. The sequenced material came from naive CD4+ T cells from PBMCs. Subset reported: CD45RA+ positively selected. The receptors originated from a man aged 18-30 years in good health. Some clones in this sample may be carry-over from other donors' samples.

The chain recombines TRBV6-1 with TRBJ1-4; D uncertain. Between the trimmed V and J ends, which lost 0 bases and 5 bases, there was a span of 10 bases. CDR1 is MNHNS, CDR2 SASEGT, per germline. The CDR3 covers 15 residues. The CDR3 sequence is CASSEARRTNEKLFF. CDR3 nucleotides: TGTGCCAGCAGTGAAGCGCGGCGGACCAATGAAAAACTGTTTTTT.

Comment on this clone: Distinct nucleotide sequences in the sample also encode this CDR3. The chain joins TRBV7-9 to TRBJ1-1; the D gene is possibly TRBD1 (5 bases). This CDR3 is 12 amino acids long. With 1 base removed from V and 7 bases from J, the gap between germline ends came to 7 bases. Germline lookup yields CDR1 SEHNR and CDR2 FQNEAQ (reference sequence). The DNA of the CDR3 is TGTGCCAGCAGCTTAGGTGGGGGTGAAGCTTTCTTT. Protein sequence: CASSLGGGEAFF.

The chain combines TRBV18 with TRBJ2-5, with D tentatively TRBD1 (5 bases). The length of the CDR3 is 14 residues. V was shortened by 4 bases and J by 1 base, with 10 bases between the two germline ends. Germline values: CDR1 KGHSH, CDR2 LQKENI. The CDR3: CASSQGHFQETQYF. CDR3 DNA: TGTGCCAGCTCACAAGGACACTTCCAAGAGACCCAGTACTTC. The full variable domain, in which reference TRBV18 and TRBJ2-5 provide the parts outside the CDR3, is NAGVMQNPRHLVRRRGQEARLRCSPMKGHSHVYWYRQLPEEGLKFMVYLQKENIIDESGMPKERFSAEFPKEGPSILRIQQVVRGDSAAYFCASSQGHFQETQYFGPGTRLLVL.

This clone was seen only a few times. CDR3 residues: CAISEQGADQPQHF. As DNA, the CDR3 is TGTGCCATCAGTGAACAGGGGGCGGATCAGCCCCAGCATTTT. The chain employs TRBV10-3 and TRBJ1-5, with 9 bases matching TRBD1. The CDR3 spans 14 residues. Germline CDR1 reads ENHRY; CDR2 reads SYGVKD. Trimming took 3 bases from V and 5 from J; bases not matched to a gene: 2.

The chain employs TRBV28 and TRBJ2-6; TRBD1 aligns across 7 bases. The CDR3 covers 17 residues. The ends lost 6 bases at V and 0 bases at J; junction bases unmatched: 8. Germline V gene sequence: CDR1 MDHEN, CDR2 SYDVKM. The chain's CDR3 is CASSPAGTVSGANVLTF. The CDR3 DNA reads TGTGCCAGCAGCCCAGCTGGGACAGTCTCTGGGGCCAACGTCCTGACTTTC.

The V and J genes are TRBV2 and TRBJ1-5, with D unresolved. This CDR3 is 14 amino acids long. The germline CDR1 and CDR2 sequences are SNHLY and FYNNEI. V was clipped by 3 bases and J by 0 bases, with 6 bases between them. The CDR3 DNA sequence: TGTGCCAGCAGTGACCGGATTAGCAATCAGCCCCAGCATTTT. Translated, it gives CASSDRISNQPQHF.

Details on this clone: This CDR3 is also generated by other DNA sequences in the sample. Here the CDR3 reads CASSGRGVSNQPQHF. The CDR3 DNA reads as TGTGCCAGTAGTGGTAGGGGAGTTAGCAATCAGCCCCAGCATTTT. The chain carries TRBV19 and TRBJ1-5, with D perhaps matching TRBD1 (5 bases). Germline V gene lookup returns CDR1 LNHDA and CDR2 SQIVND (reference sequence). V lost 5 bases and J lost 0, with 11 bases in between. The CDR3 length is 15 residues.

The J gene is TRBJ1-1, the V gene TRBV6-1, with 7 nucleotides matching TRBD1. CDR3 length equals 12 residues. Per germline, CDR1 MNHNS and CDR2 SASEGT. J lost 6 bases, V lost 6 bases, and 4 bases had no gene match. The CDR3 region has the DNA TGTGCCAGCAGGGGAGACAGGGCTGAAGCTTTCTTT. Translating it yields CASRGDRAEAFF.

The chain combines TRBV20-1 with TRBJ1-5, with D uncertain. The CDR3 length is 11 residues. Per germline, CDR1 DFQATT and CDR2 SNEGSKA (reference sequence). CDR3 sequence (DNA): TGCAGCGCCCTTAGCAATCAGCCCCAGCATTTT. Translating it yields CSALSNQPQHF.

The chain joins TRBV25-1 to TRBJ2-1; a possible D gene is TRBD2 (5 bases). The length of the CDR3 is 15 residues. Trimming shortened V by 10 bases and J by 0 bases, and 16 bases separated the two germline ends. Germline CDR1 reads MGHDK; CDR2 reads SYGVNS. The CDR3 sequence is CATTKTKSSYNEQFF. The DNA of the CDR3 is TGTGCCACGACGAAGACTAAGAGCTCCTACAATGAGCAGTTCTTC.

Remarks on this clone: This sample includes further DNA sequences coding for the same CDR3. The V call is TRBV5-4, the J call TRBJ1-1; D may be TRBD1 (6 bases). Germline V CDR1 and CDR2: SGHNT, YYREEE (reference sequence). The CDR3 spans 13 residues. V lost 0 bases and J lost 7, with 10 bases in between. CDR3 region: CASSLGGGLEAFF. The CDR3 DNA sequence: TGTGCCAGCAGCTTGGGTGGGGGCCTTGAAGCTTTCTTT.

About this clone itself: Other DNA sequences within the sample encode an identical CDR3. The chain combines TRBV7-3 with TRBJ2-1, with 10 bases identical to TRBD2. The CDR3 has 15 residues. Per germline, CDR1 SGHTA and CDR2 FQGTGA. J gave up 0 bases and V 5 bases, and 1 base lay outside the gene matches. The CDR3, as DNA: TGTGCCAGCAGCCCTAGCGGGAGCTCCTACAATGAGCAGTTCTTC. Translating it yields CASSPSGSSYNEQFF.

The chain is built from TRBV7-2 and TRBJ1-1; a possible D gene is TRBD1 (6 bases). Looked up from germline, CDR1 is SGHTA and CDR2 is FQGNSA. Trimming took 1 base from V and 5 from J, leaving 14 bases between them. This CDR3 has 15 amino acids. In DNA, the CDR3 is TGTGCCAGCAGCTTAGAAGCGGCCAGGGGAACTGAAGCTTTCTTT. Amino acids: CASSLEAARGTEAFF.

The chain is built from TRBV5-1 and TRBJ1-1; a weak D match, TRBD1 (5 bases). The CDR3 spans 14 residues. V lost 1 base and J lost 5, with 12 bases in between. Per the germline V gene, CDR1 is SGHRS and CDR2 is YFSETQ. This CDR3 reads CASSLSREGTEAFF. The CDR3 bases are TGCGCCAGCAGCTTGAGCAGGGAGGGGACTGAAGCTTTCTTT.

V usage is TRBV10-3 and J usage is TRBJ2-7; 13 bases align to TRBD2. Germline lookup yields CDR1 ENHRY and CDR2 SYGVKD. Germline trimming cut 4 bases from V and 5 bases from J; bases unmatched to any gene: 5. This CDR3 has 15 amino acids. The CDR3 spells CAISASTSGRNEQYF. DNA of the CDR3: TGTGCCATCAGTGCCTCGACTAGCGGGAGGAACGAGCAGTACTTC.

The CDR3 here is CASSLRTGGARGSYNEQFF. The CDR3 region has the DNA TGCGCCAGCAGCTTAAGAACAGGGGGCGCACGGGGCTCCTACAATGAGCAGTTCTTC. The chain joins TRBV5-1 to TRBJ2-1; 9 bases align to TRBD1. CDR1 is SGHRS and CDR2 is YFSETQ in the germline V gene. Trimming removed 2 bases from V and 0 bases from J; junction bases left unmatched: 12. The CDR3 totals 19 residues.

The J gene is TRBJ2-7, the V gene TRBV19; 9 nucleotides align to TRBD2. The J segment lost 7 bases and the V segment lost 5 bases, leaving 15 bases of the junction unmatched. The CDR3 contains 16 residues. The germline V gene has CDR1 LNHDA and CDR2 SQIVND (reference sequence). The CDR3 coding sequence is TGTGCCAGTAGTCCCCGGGGGAGCGGGAGGTCTTGGGAGCAGTACTTC. Its translation is CASSPRGSGRSWEQYF.

The chain is built from TRBV15 and TRBJ1-4, with 10 bases matching TRBD1. V lost 0 bases and J lost 8; bases outside the gene matches: 12. CDR3 size: 18 residues. Germline V gene data show CDR1 as LNHNV and CDR2 as YYDKDF (reference sequence). CDR3 sequence: CATSREYTLGTGDEKLFF. The DNA of the CDR3 is TGTGCCACCAGCAGAGAGTATACTCTCGGGACAGGGGACGAAAAACTGTTTTTT.

The rearrangement links TRBV18 to TRBJ1-2; a weak D match, TRBD1 (6 bases). Germline V gene lookup returns CDR1 KGHSH and CDR2 LQKENI. V lost 0 bases to trimming and J lost 8 bases, with 16 bases between them. The CDR3 runs to 15 residues. The CDR3 loop reads CASSPPSSTGSGYTF. The CDR3 DNA is TGTGCCAGCTCACCACCCTCGTCGACAGGATCGGGCTACACCTTC.

The sample holds one count of this clone. This chain connects TRBV7-6 to TRBJ1-2; 9 nucleotides line up with TRBD1. V gave up 1 base and J gave up 4 bases; unmatched junction bases: 7. Germline lookup yields CDR1 SGHVS and CDR2 FNYEAQ. CDR3 length equals 16 residues. Written as DNA, the CDR3 is TGTGCCAGCAGCTTAGGAAGGGACAGGGTGGGCTATGGCTACACCTTC. Amino acid sequence: CASSLGRDRVGYGYTF.